The present T cell receptor beta chain was sequenced within a study of prognosis after radiotherapy for stage I lung cancer (dated by TCRdb to the early 2020s). Regarding the study in general: Roughly 20 stage I NSCLC patients were enrolled in Nanjing, China, between April 2018 and January 2019. About 15 of the patients presented with newly diagnosed primary stage I lung tumors; five or six had oligometastatic NSCLC following surgical resection of the primary tumor. All patients were regarded as medically inoperable, because of comorbidities in about eleven patients and refusal of surgery in roughly seven patients. The cohort included about a dozen men and about six women, with a median age of approximately 74 years and a range of about 53 to 95 years. On tumor histology, twelve patients had adenocarcinoma and more than 5 had squamous cell carcinoma. SBRT was given in 3 to 5 fractions with a biologically effective dose of at least 100 Gy, using image-guided IMRT or VMAT. In every patient, SBRT was given without any concurrent therapy. About 20% of the 19 patients developed distant metastases after SBRT, at a median of approximately 7 months; the other 15 showed no significant progression. Peripheral blood TCR beta repertoires were profiled in stage I NSCLC patients before and after stereotactic body radiotherapy, and the repertoires were related to distant failure. A total of about 40 blood samples from around 19 patients were sequenced, with one sample obtained before and one obtained after SBRT for each patient. Points the paper makes about the study in general: Whether the expanded TCR clones were tumor-specific was not determined. The small cohort and short follow-up limited the study, so independent validation of the findings is needed. Post-SBRT Shannon entropy and its change from baseline were lower in patients who developed distant metastases; baseline Shannon entropy was not associated with metastases. TRBV and TRBJ usage frequencies reportedly varied with metastasis status, involving two V genes at baseline and several V and two J genes after SBRT. After SBRT, the count of unique TCR clones dropped from a median of approximately 11,000 beforehand to nearly 7,000 afterward (Wilcoxon paired P=0.011). No adjustment for multiple comparisons was applied to any of the reported P values.

The TCR beta CDR3 region was amplified from genomic DNA by two rounds of multiplex PCR. In the first PCR round, primers specific to each TRBV and TRBJ gene were used, and the primer sequences were filed in Chinese patent CN105087789A. Universal primers were used in the second PCR round. The Roche High Pure PCR Template Preparation Kit was used to extract genomic DNA from frozen PBMCs. Libraries were sequenced paired-end with 151 bp reads on an Illumina HiSeq 3000. The study's processing was this. CutAdapt was used to remove raw reads lacking the multiplex PCR primer sequences. Using PEAR, the high-quality paired reads were merged into contigs. MiXCR assigned TRB V, D and J gene segments to each contig by aligning to reference sequences. To remove sequencing errors, CDR3 sequences were clustered according to base quality and sequence similarity. Shannon entropy normalized by the natural log of productive TCR sequence number was used as the measure of diversity. Clonality was computed as one minus the ratio of Shannon entropy to the natural log of the number of unique clonotypes. The Youden index of ROC curves was used to select progression-free survival cut-offs for repertoire metrics, and analyses were performed in R 3.5.3. The public reads were reanalyzed by TCRdb: fastp trimming at Q25, MiXCR alignment, in-frame beta chains only. Entries are consolidated by CDR3 protein sequence, retaining the most common genes and DNA. The V and J calls and clone size are TCRdb's, not the authors'. Across this sample there are nearly 35,000 distinct CDR3 sequences, with 30% to 35% seen only once. Jointly, the top ten make up approximately 16% of the sample.

The CDR3 numbers 15 residues from cysteine through phenylalanine. Only CDR3 DNA remains: 45 bases, in frame from the first base. In the germline V gene, CDR1 corresponds to MDHEN and CDR2 to SYDVKM. In the case of this clonotype: What antigen it recognizes has not been identified. Germline and junction disagree at one end, which may indicate a read error.

All patients had node-negative disease on CT and PET/CT, and none had a history of other malignancies or had previously received chemotherapy or radiotherapy. At each of two time points, 4.5 to 7 milliliters of peripheral venous blood were collected in EDTA tubes. PBMCs were isolated by Ficoll-Paque Plus density-gradient centrifugation. Immediately after collection, samples were stored at -80 degrees C until analysis. The sequence links TRBV28 to TRBJ1-4; TRBD1 fits 7 bases in the junction. The receptor was isolated from a donor at least 50 years old with non-small cell lung cancer. Sequencing used PBMCs, obtained before or after stereotactic body radiation therapy (not recorded which). The CDR3 here reads CANSRTGETNEKLFF. The DNA is as follows: TGTGCCAACAGTCGTACAGGGGAAACTAATGAAAAACTGTTTTTT.